Presented here are 32 T cell receptor beta chains from one specimen sequenced in a study of control samples from healthy donors and cancer patients. Sequenced by immunoSEQ multiplex PCR; TCRdb stores in-frame clones only, minus some. The sample contains 100,000 to 110,000 clones, roughly 90% of which appear only once. Material for sequencing was blood. These receptors were taken from a woman between 50 and 59 years old in good health.

The V call is TRBV6-2 or TRBV6-3, the J call TRBJ2-5; 12 bases match TRBD2. CDR1 is MNHEY and CDR2 is SVGEGT in the germline V gene. The CDR3 has 18 amino acids. V shed 6 bases, J shed 0 bases, and the junction held 11 bases outside the gene matches. The CDR3 DNA follows: TGTGCCAGCAGCCGGACTCTAGCGGGAGGGACGTACCAAGAGACCCAGTACTTC. As protein: CASSRTLAGGTYQETQYF.

V usage is TRBV19 and J usage is TRBJ2-4, with D tentatively TRBD2 (5 bases). The germline V gene has CDR1 LNHDA and CDR2 SQIVND (reference sequence). Trimming cost V 4 bases and J 0 bases, with 16 bases left between them. The CDR3 runs to 17 residues. Written as DNA, the CDR3 is TGTGCCAGTAGTAAGGCAGGCGCCCGGGGAGCCAAAAACATTCAGTACTTC. Encoded protein: CASSKAGARGAKNIQYF.

The V and J genes are TRBV19 and TRBJ2-3; D is uncertain. V was cut by 3 bases and J by 5 bases, with 12 bases left in between. This CDR3 is built from 14 residues. CDR1 is LNHDA, CDR2 SQIVND, per germline (reference sequence). In DNA form, the CDR3 reads TGTGCCAGTAGTATCCAGAATATTGGAGATACGCAGTATTTT. Its protein product is CASSIQNIGDTQYF.

This chain joins TRBV5-1 and TRBJ2-3; D possibly corresponds to TRBD2 (6 bases). The V gene's germline CDR1 is SGHRS and CDR2 YFSETQ. CDR3 length: 17 amino acids. The V end lost 4 bases, the J end lost 3 bases, and 21 bases lay between the germline ends. CDR3 amino acids: CASSLAHLRDGTDTQYF. CDR3 DNA sequence: TGCGCCAGCAGCCTCGCCCACTTGCGGGACGGAACAGATACGCAGTATTTT.

The rearrangement links TRBV7-7 to TRBJ2-1; TRBD2 aligns across 8 bases. Losses at the gene ends were 5 bases for V and 5 bases for J; bases not matched to a gene: 11. CDR1 is SSHAT, CDR2 FNYEAQ, per germline (reference sequence). The CDR3 is 16 residues long. The CDR3 reads CASSQTTGGPNNEQFF. The CDR3 DNA sequence: TGTGCCAGCAGCCAAACAACGGGGGGGCCAAACAATGAGCAGTTCTTC.

As for this clone: Other DNA sequences in this sample translate to the same CDR3. The rearrangement joins TRBV3-1 (or the pseudogene TRBV3-2) to TRBJ1-3; no definite D call. The ends were cut back, 3 bases at V and 1 base at J, with 7 bases in the middle. The germline V gene encodes CDR1 LGHDT and CDR2 YNNKEL (reference sequence). CDR3 length: 14 amino acids. This CDR3 is CASSQGGSGNTIYF. The CDR3 nucleotides read TGTGCCAGCAGCCAGGGCGGTTCTGGAAACACCATATATTTT.

The genes are TRBV3-1 (or the pseudogene TRBV3-2) and TRBJ2-7; 7 nucleotides line up with TRBD2. The J segment lost 9 bases and the V segment lost 0 bases, leaving 11 bases of the junction unmatched. CDR1 is LGHDT and CDR2 is YNNKEL in the germline V gene (reference sequence). This CDR3 contains 15 residues. CDR3 DNA: TGTGCCAGCAGCCAAGATCCGGGGATCTCGGGGGGGCAGTACTTC. Translated: CASSQDPGISGGQYF.

The rearrangement joins TRBV27 to TRBJ2-1; TRBD2 matches at 10 bases. CDR1 and CDR2 from the germline V gene are MNHEY and SMNVEV (reference sequence). Germline trimming cut 10 bases from V and 6 bases from J; bases unmatched to any gene: 9. There are 14 residues in the CDR3. The CDR3 nucleotides read TGTGCCACCGCACCTGGACTAGCGGCCAATGAGCAGTTCTTC. This encodes CATAPGLAANEQFF.

This clone was detected many times. The chain uses TRBV11-2 and TRBJ2-4, with D maybe TRBD2 (7 bases). This CDR3 has 16 amino acids. With 4 bases removed from V and 6 bases from J, the gap between germline ends came to 19 bases. Germline loops: CDR1 SGHAT, CDR2 FQNNGV. CDR3 bases: TGTGCCAGCAGCTCGATCCGAGGGGGGGAAGGAAACATTCAGTACTTC. Translated: CASSSIRGGEGNIQYF.

V usage is TRBV6-2 or TRBV6-3 and J usage is TRBJ2-1; no firm D call. Trimming took off 4 bases at V and 0 bases at J, with 10 bases between the two ends. Germline V lookup: CDR1 MNHEY, CDR2 SVGEGT. CDR3 length equals 15 residues. The CDR3 reads CASSSDRSSYNEQFF. CDR3 in DNA: TGTGCCAGCAGTTCGGATAGGAGCTCCTACAATGAGCAGTTCTTC.

This clone was detected once. The chain couples TRBV14 to TRBJ2-3; TRBD2 matches at 11 bases. This CDR3 spans 16 amino acids. The V and J ends lost 4 bases and 3 bases, in that order; junction bases with no gene match: 6. Looked up from germline, CDR1 is SGHDN and CDR2 is FVKESK. Here the CDR3 reads CASSPVAGGPTDTQYF. The CDR3 DNA reads TGTGCCAGCAGCCCGGTAGCGGGAGGGCCGACAGATACGCAGTATTTT.

The chain couples TRBV6-6 to TRBJ2-7; perhaps D is TRBD1 or TRBD2 (5 bases each). The CDR3 spans 13 residues. Germline CDR1 reads MNHNY; CDR2 reads SVGAGI (reference sequence). V was trimmed by 4 bases and J by 6 bases, leaving 13 bases between them. The CDR3 region is CASSLPGTTEQYF. CDR3 in DNA: TGTGCCAGCAGTTTACCCGGGACGACCGAGCAGTACTTC.

The chain recombines TRBV12-3 or TRBV12-4 with TRBJ2-1; D call uncertain. V was trimmed by 3 bases and J by 12 bases, leaving 9 bases between them. The CDR3 length is 11 residues. The CDR3 loop is CASSFGGLQFF. The CDR3 nucleotides are TGTGCCAGCAGTTTCGGTGGTTTGCAGTTCTTC.

The V call is TRBV5-1, the J call TRBJ1-1, with a tentative D call TRBD1 (5 bases). This CDR3 spans 16 amino acids. The ends were cut back, 3 bases at V and 1 base at J, with 16 bases in the middle. Germline CDR1 SGHRS, CDR2 YFSETQ. The CDR3 protein is CASSSQTGEGNTEAFF. CDR3 in DNA: TGCGCCAGCAGCTCCCAAACGGGGGAGGGGAACACTGAAGCTTTCTTT.

This chain joins TRBV5-1 and TRBJ2-5; D tentatively reads TRBD1 or TRBD2 (5 bases each). There are 13 residues in the CDR3. Germline CDR1 and CDR2: SGHRS and YFSETQ. Between the trimmed V and J ends, which lost 6 bases and 4 bases, there was a span of 13 bases. DNA of the CDR3: TGCGCCAGCAAAGGGACGATTCGAGAGACCCAGTACTTC. Protein sequence: CASKGTIRETQYF.

This clone was detected a few times. The chain is built from TRBV11-3 and TRBJ2-1; a weak D match, TRBD2 (6 bases). The CDR3 extends over 17 amino acids. V was shortened by 0 bases and J by 5 bases, with 17 bases between the two germline ends. Germline V gene lookup returns CDR1 SGHNT and CDR2 YENEEA. CDR3 protein: CASSLDLGGAGHNEQFF. For the CDR3, the DNA is TGTGCCAGCAGCTTAGATCTCGGCGGGGCCGGGCACAATGAGCAGTTCTTC.

This clone turned up a few times. This is likely an artifact of a read error, given a far larger clone one base away. Other nucleotide sequences in the sample specify the same CDR3. V and J are TRBV11-2 and TRBJ2-7; 8 bases are shared with TRBD2. The length of the CDR3 is 13 residues. The germline V gene encodes CDR1 SGHAT and CDR2 FQNNGV. The CDR3 sequence is CASKPGGRDEQYF. CDR3 in DNA: TGCGCCAGCAAACCGGGGGGGCGGGACGAGCAGTACTTC.

The chain combines TRBV18 with TRBJ1-5; D call uncertain. CDR1 and CDR2 (germline): KGHSH, LQKENI. This CDR3 comprises 14 residues. The germline V and J ends were trimmed by 3 bases and 2 bases, with 8 bases remaining between them. CDR3 loop: CASSPDGRNQPQHF. The CDR3 DNA is TGTGCCAGCTCACCGGACGGTCGCAATCAGCCCCAGCATTTT.

The J gene is TRBJ2-7, the V gene TRBV10-3, with D tentatively TRBD1 (6 bases). Looked up from germline, CDR1 is ENHRY and CDR2 is SYGVKD. The V end was cut by 10 bases, the J end by 0 bases, with 10 bases between. The CDR3 extends over 12 amino acids. The DNA for the CDR3 is TGTGCCACCACGGACAGCTCCTACGAGCAGTACGTC. It is translated as CATTDSSYEQYV.

J is TRBJ2-1 and V is TRBV6-4; possibly TRBD1 for D (7 bases). Trimming cost V 4 bases and J 2 bases, with 15 bases left between them. Germline V gene lookup returns CDR1 MRHNA and CDR2 SNTAGT. This CDR3 region has 16 residues. This CDR3 is CASSAQGGLAYNEQFF. The DNA for the CDR3 is TGTGCCAGCAGTGCCCAGGGGGGTCTAGCCTACAATGAGCAGTTCTTC.

V usage is TRBV7-3 and J usage is TRBJ1-1; D perhaps matches TRBD1 (6 bases). This CDR3 is built from 13 residues. Germline lookup yields CDR1 SGHTA and CDR2 FQGTGA. The ends were cut back, 3 bases at V and 6 bases at J, with 11 bases in the middle. CDR3: CASSFREGAEAFF. CDR3 in DNA: TGTGCCAGCAGCTTTAGGGAGGGGGCTGAAGCTTTCTTT.

V is TRBV14 and J is TRBJ1-1; 11 bases align to TRBD1. CDR1 is SGHDN and CDR2 is FVKESK in the germline V gene. The length of the CDR3 is 15 residues. Trimming cost V 3 bases and J 4 bases; bases outside gene matches: 4. CDR3 sequence reads: CASSHGGTGGTEAFF. CDR3 DNA: TGTGCCAGCAGCCATGGCGGGACAGGGGGCACTGAAGCTTTCTTT.

The V gene is TRBV3-1 (or the pseudogene TRBV3-2), the J gene TRBJ2-3, with D possibly matching TRBD2 (5 bases). In germline, CDR1 is LGHDT, CDR2 YNNKEL (reference sequence). Deletions cut 3 bases from V and 3 bases from J, with 19 bases between. This CDR3 has 17 amino acids. The CDR3 nucleotides read TGTGCCAGCAGCCAGAGAGGGAGAAACACCCGGACAGATACGCAGTATTTT. Translating it yields CASSQRGRNTRTDTQYF.

The V call is TRBV27, the J call TRBJ2-5, with D maybe TRBD1 (6 bases). This CDR3 is 15 amino acids long. Looked up from germline, CDR1 is MNHEY and CDR2 is SMNVEV (reference sequence). V was trimmed by 4 bases and J by 2 bases, leaving 14 bases between them. The CDR3 DNA is TGTGCCAGCAGTTCTATTAGCAGGGGACAAGAGACCCAGTACTTC. Encoded protein: CASSSISRGQETQYF.

The chain combines TRBV6-5 with TRBJ2-1, with D unclear. The V gene lost 10 bases and the J gene lost 6 bases, with 10 bases spanning the gap. Germline CDR1 is MNHEY and CDR2 is SVGAGI. The CDR3 has 11 amino acids. The CDR3 DNA follows: TGTGCCACCCCAGGTCTCAATGAGCAGTTCTTC. Protein product: CATPGLNEQFF.

The J gene is TRBJ2-1, the V gene TRBV5-5, with 10 nucleotides matching TRBD2. After removal of 2 bases from V and 3 bases from J, the junction contained 2 bases not matched to a gene. From germline, CDR1 is SGHKS and CDR2 YYEKEE (reference sequence). The CDR3 length is 15 residues. The DNA of the CDR3 is TGTGCCAGCAGCTTAGGACTAGCGGTCTACAATGAGCAGTTCTTC. It codes for CASSLGLAVYNEQFF.

V is TRBV19 and J is TRBJ2-7; TRBD1 matches 9 bases. Germline V CDR1 and CDR2: LNHDA, SQIVND (reference sequence). The CDR3 sequence is 15 residues long. Trimming cost V 3 bases and J 4 bases; bases outside gene matches: 7. CDR3 nucleotides: TGTGCCAGTAGTATTATCGGGACAGGGAGTTACGAGCAGTACTTC. This gives the protein CASSIIGTGSYEQYF.

The chain uses TRBV28 and TRBJ2-2, with 9 nucleotides matching TRBD2. V dropped 1 base and J dropped 3; count of bases not matched to a gene: 9. The CDR3 extends over 18 amino acids. From germline, CDR1 is MDHEN and CDR2 SYDVKM. The CDR3, as DNA: TGTGCCAGCAGTTTATTCCCTGCGGGGGGGGTGGACACCGGGGAGCTGTTTTTT. Translating gives CASSLFPAGGVDTGELFF.

The chain combines TRBV7-8 with TRBJ2-5; no firm D call. This CDR3 is 15 amino acids long. Trimming shortened V by 3 bases and J by 0 bases, and 11 bases separated the two germline ends. Germline V CDR1 and CDR2: SGHVS, FQNEAQ. The CDR3 is CASSFLQMDQETQYF. CDR3 bases: TGTGCCAGCAGCTTCCTACAGATGGACCAAGAGACCCAGTACTTC.

This chain connects TRBV14 to TRBJ1-3; possibly TRBD1 for D (5 bases). CDR3 length: 14 amino acids. CDR1 and CDR2 (germline): SGHDN, FVKESK. Trimming took 4 bases from V and 5 from J, leaving 12 bases between them. CDR3 bases: TGTGCCAGCAGCCCTATAGGGGTGAGAAACACCATATATTTT. It is translated as CASSPIGVRNTIYF. Complete variable domain (other parts from reference TRBV14 and TRBJ1-3): EAGVTQFPSHSVIEKGQTVTLRCDPISGHDNLYWYRRVMGKEIKFLLHFVKESKQDESGMPNNRFLAERTGGTYSTLKVQPAELEDSGVYFCASSPIGVRNTIYFGEGSWLTVV.

The chain's CDR3 is CASSLRKTGNYGYTF. CDR3 nucleotide sequence: TGTGCCAGCAGTTTACGCAAAACAGGGAACTATGGCTACACCTTC. The chain combines TRBV27 with TRBJ1-2; tentatively, D is TRBD1 (6 bases). This CDR3 has 15 residues. V was clipped by 2 bases and J by 2 bases, with 12 bases between them. Germline loops: CDR1 MNHEY, CDR2 SMNVEV (reference sequence).

The chain uses TRBV27 and TRBJ2-2; 7 bases align to TRBD2. Trimming took 3 bases from V and 4 from J; bases not matched to a gene: 8. Looked up from germline, CDR1 is MNHEY and CDR2 is SMNVEV (reference sequence). The length of the CDR3 is 16 residues. The CDR3 sequence: CASSLSAGLSTGELFF. For the CDR3, the DNA is TGTGCCAGCAGTTTGTCAGCGGGGCTAAGCACCGGGGAGCTGTTTTTT.